One and the same sample provided the 14 T cell receptor beta chains below, sequenced in a study of T cell repertoires in cytomegalovirus infection. TCRdb independently ran MiXCR on the reads; one entry per CDR3 protein. The table records a few hundred thousand distinct CDR3 sequences, 17% of them present only once. The sequencing sample was made of CD8+ T cells from PBMCs. Receptors were obtained from a human donor in good health (CMV status not recorded). Some clones in this sample may be carry-over from other donors' samples.

The table lists this clonotype with many counts. The V gene is TRBV12-3 or TRBV12-4, the J gene TRBJ2-7; D might be TRBD1 (6 bases). V lost 0 bases, J lost 3 bases, and 9 bases lay in between. The CDR3 loop spans 14 amino acids. The CDR3 coding sequence is TGTGCCAGCAGTTTAGCTGTACAGGGCTACGAGCAGTACTTC. As protein: CASSLAVQGYEQYF.

This clonotype was found many times. V usage is TRBV7-6 and J usage is TRBJ2-1; D is ambiguous. The CDR3 is 13 residues long. The germline gives CDR1 SGHVS, CDR2 FNYEAQ. Trimming left V 1 base short and J 8 bases short, with 9 bases between. CDR3 region: CASSLVPSDEQFF. CDR3 DNA: TGTGCCAGCAGCTTAGTCCCGAGCGATGAGCAGTTCTTC.

CDR3 bases: TGTGCCAGCAGCGACCTAATAAGGGAGCAGTACTTC. Amino acids: CASSDLIREQYF. V and J are TRBV7-3 and TRBJ2-7; D gene ambiguous. Looked up from germline, CDR1 is SGHTA and CDR2 is FQGTGA. This CDR3 spans 12 amino acids. V shed 5 bases and J shed 7 bases, with 12 bases lying between them.

This rearrangement joins TRBV6-5 to TRBJ2-1; 7 bases are shared with TRBD2. Germline V gene lookup returns CDR1 MNHEY and CDR2 SVGAGI. The CDR3 runs 13 residues. Germline trimming cut 7 bases from V and 8 bases from J; bases unmatched to any gene: 8. The CDR3 sequence: CASNLWAGDEQFF. The CDR3 nucleotides are TGTGCCAGCAACCTTTGGGCGGGGGATGAGCAGTTCTTC.

This clonotype was seen repeatedly, ten times or more. The gene calls are TRBV7-6 and TRBJ2-1; 8 bases map to TRBD2. Germline trimming cut 3 bases from V and 2 bases from J; bases unmatched to any gene: 6. Germline assignment: CDR1 SGHVS and CDR2 FNYEAQ. This CDR3 is built from 16 residues. CDR3 amino acids: CASSLGTSFAYNEQFF. In nucleotides, the CDR3 is TGTGCCAGCAGCTTGGGGACTAGTTTTGCCTACAATGAGCAGTTCTTC.

This clonotype has at least ten counts. CDR3 protein: CASSLHREGYEQYF. In DNA, the CDR3 is TGTGCCAGCAGTCTTCACAGGGAAGGCTACGAGCAGTACTTC. This chain connects TRBV27 to TRBJ2-7, with TRBD1 as a possible D gene (6 bases). The CDR3 sequence is 14 residues long. V shed 5 bases and J shed 3 bases, with 14 bases lying between them. Germline lookup yields CDR1 MNHEY and CDR2 SMNVEV (reference sequence).

In this sample, this clonotype turned up many times. J is TRBJ2-1 and V is TRBV7-9; perhaps TRBD2 as D (5 bases). The V gene lost 5 bases and the J gene lost 7 bases, with 12 bases spanning the gap. The germline V gene has CDR1 SEHNR and CDR2 FQNEAQ (reference sequence). This CDR3 comprises 13 residues. CDR3 protein: CASSPRDRNEQFF. CDR3 bases: TGTGCCAGCAGCCCACGGGATAGGAATGAGCAGTTCTTC.

The chain carries TRBV10-3 and TRBJ2-1; D call uncertain. Trimming removed 3 bases from V and 3 bases from J, with 18 bases in between. CDR3 length: 17 amino acids. In germline, CDR1 is ENHRY, CDR2 SYGVKD. CDR3 nucleotide sequence: TGTGCCATCAGTGATTCCCTCGAGGTCCGCAGCTACAATGAGCAGTTCTTC. Amino acid sequence: CAISDSLEVRSYNEQFF.

The chain combines TRBV15 with TRBJ2-3; 10 bases are a match to TRBD2. The ends lost 1 base at V and 0 bases at J; junction bases unmatched: 4. Germline assignment: CDR1 LNHNV and CDR2 YYDKDF (reference sequence). The CDR3 covers 17 residues. The CDR3 protein is CATSRGELAGSTDTQYF. CDR3 nucleotide sequence: TGTGCCACCAGCAGAGGGGAACTAGCGGGAAGCACAGATACGCAGTATTTT.

This chain uses TRBV29-1 with TRBJ1-2; a possible D gene is TRBD1 (6 bases). The CDR3 consists of 13 residues. Germline CDR1 is SQVTM and CDR2 is ANQGSEA. Trimming took off 6 bases at V and 4 bases at J, with 15 bases between the two ends. Here the CDR3 reads CSVMNQGGYGYTF. CDR3 bases: TGCAGCGTAATGAACCAAGGGGGCTATGGCTACACCTTC. The variable domain in full, completed from reference TRBV29-1 and TRBJ1-2, reads SAVISQKPSRDICQRGTSLTIQCQVDSQVTMMFWYRQQPGQSLTLIATANQGSEATYESGFVIDKFPISRPNLTFSTLTVSNMSPEDSSIYLCSVMNQGGYGYTFGSGTRLTVV.

Many counts were recorded for this clonotype. The chain carries TRBV4-3 and TRBJ2-1, with 8 bases fitting TRBD1. This CDR3 has 15 amino acids. Unmatched junction bases numbered 10, after V lost 5 bases and J lost 7 bases. Germline-derived CDR1 and CDR2 are LGHNA and YSLEER. The CDR3 bases are TGCGCCAGCAGCGTAGGCAGGGGGCAAAGAAATGAGCAGTTCTTC. Amino acid sequence: CASSVGRGQRNEQFF.

At least ten counts were recorded for this clonotype. The genes are TRBV7-6 and TRBJ2-1; TRBD2 matches at 7 bases. This CDR3 is 13 amino acids long. Germline V gene sequence: CDR1 SGHVS, CDR2 FNYEAQ. The J segment lost 6 bases and the V segment lost 5 bases, leaving 4 bases of the junction unmatched. The CDR3 DNA sequence: TGTGCCAGCAGCCCTCCGGGGGGCAATGAGCAGTTCTTC. As protein: CASSPPGGNEQFF.

This clonotype was observed many times. This chain joins TRBV12-3 or TRBV12-4 and TRBJ1-5; no reliable D call. The CDR3 has 13 amino acids. Trimming stripped 5 bases from V and 1 base from J, with 6 bases between. Here the CDR3 reads CASSERSNQPQHF. In DNA form, the CDR3 reads TGTGCCAGCAGTGAGAGAAGCAATCAGCCCCAGCATTTT.

Only a few counts were recorded for this clonotype. This sequence joins TRBV29-1 and TRBJ1-1; no definite D call. Germline CDR1 SQVTM, CDR2 ANQGSEA. The V and J ends lost 0 bases and 8 bases respectively, with 7 bases between them. There are 11 residues in the CDR3. CDR3 coding DNA: TGCAGCGTTGAAGATCTAACAGAAGCTTTCTTT. It specifies CSVEDLTEAFF. The full variable domain, in which reference TRBV29-1 and TRBJ1-1 provide the parts outside the CDR3, is SAVISQKPSRDICQRGTSLTIQCQVDSQVTMMFWYRQQPGQSLTLIATANQGSEATYESGFVIDKFPISRPNLTFSTLTVSNMSPEDSSIYLCSVEDLTEAFFGQGTRLTVV.